This TCR beta chain was retrieved from a study of T cell responses to AZD1222 COVID-19 vaccine. Findings of the study overall: The study identified only 6 or 7 AZD1222 recipients as seropositive at baseline.

To note about this clone: What it binds is not known.

Trimming cost V 8 bases and J 0 bases, with 9 bases left between them. The CDR3 consists of 13 residues. Germline CDR1 and CDR2: MDHEN and SYDVKM. Generated by immunoSEQ multiplex PCR, the TCRdb table keeps only in-frame clones and is missing some. Altogether approximately 270,000 clones are present, around 92% being singletons, with the ten largest covering around 0.57%. The gene calls are TRBV28 and TRBJ2-3; D is uncertain. This TCR was recovered from an adult who received the AZD1222 COVID-19 vaccine. The sample consisted of peripheral blood, taken 28 days after the second AZD1222 dose. CDR3 sequence: CASDGFSTDTQYF. The CDR3, as DNA: TGTGCCAGCGACGGGTTTAGCACAGATACGCAGTATTTT.